A single sample is the source of the 24 T cell receptor beta chains below, sequenced in a study of T cell responses to AZD1222 COVID-19 vaccine. Generated by immunoSEQ multiplex PCR, the TCRdb table keeps only in-frame clones and is missing some. The data hold approximately 81,000 clones, with 80% to 90% observed a single time. This specimen was peripheral blood, taken 28 days after the second AZD1222 dose. These receptors were obtained from an adult who received the AZD1222 COVID-19 vaccine.

This clone was counted only a few times. The V gene is TRBV27, the J gene TRBJ2-2, with 11 bases that match TRBD2. V dropped 6 bases and J dropped 4; count of bases not matched to a gene: 13. CDR1 and CDR2 (germline): MNHEY, SMNVEV (reference sequence). The CDR3 runs 18 residues. The CDR3 sequence: CASSRTTGTSGPTGELFF. CDR3 coding DNA: TGTGCCAGCAGCCGGACAACCGGGACTAGCGGCCCCACCGGGGAGCTGTTTTTT.

This chain connects TRBV4-3 to TRBJ1-6; the match to TRBD1 covers 12 bases. V shed 0 bases, J shed 10 bases, and the junction held 7 bases outside the gene matches. Germline lookup yields CDR1 LGHNA and CDR2 YSLEER. This CDR3 is 17 amino acids long. The CDR3 DNA is TGCGCCAGCAGCCAAGATGGGGACAGGGGGCTTCGGTCACCCCTCCACTTT. Its protein is CASSQDGDRGLRSPLHF.

The gene calls are TRBV2 and TRBJ2-7, with 9 bases identical to TRBD1. Germline assignment: CDR1 SNHLY and CDR2 FYNNEI. With 6 bases clipped from V and 3 bases from J, the junction kept 3 bases outside the gene matches. The CDR3 spans 13 residues. The CDR3 nucleotides are TGTGCCAGCAGGGGGGACAGGGACTACGAGCAGTACTTC. Translating gives CASRGDRDYEQYF.

The chain joins TRBV9 to TRBJ1-2, with 7 nucleotides matching TRBD1. V trimming: 5 bases; J trimming: 1 base; junction bases outside the gene matches: 23. The CDR3 sequence is 20 residues long. Germline CDR1 SGDLS, CDR2 YYNGEE. This CDR3 reads CASSYYAASFRDRINYGYTF. DNA of the CDR3: TGTGCCAGCAGTTACTACGCAGCAAGTTTCCGGGACAGAATTAACTATGGCTACACCTTC. The whole variable domain, remainder taken from reference TRBV9 and TRBJ1-2, is DSGVTQTPKHLITATGQRVTLRCSPRSGDLSVYWYQQSLDQGLQFLIQYYNGEERAKGNILERFSAQQFPDLHSELNLSSLELGDSALYFCASSYYAASFRDRINYGYTFGSGTRLTVV.

V usage is TRBV27 and J usage is TRBJ2-1; D is undetermined. The germline gives CDR1 MNHEY, CDR2 SMNVEV (reference sequence). The CDR3 consists of 15 residues. The germline V and J ends were trimmed by 3 bases and 7 bases, with 16 bases remaining between them. The CDR3 DNA sequence: TGTGCCAGCAGTTTTTTTGTTGTAGATTCGAATGAGCAGTTCTTC. Amino acids: CASSFFVVDSNEQFF.

This chain joins TRBV29-1 and TRBJ1-1, with D maybe TRBD1 (5 bases). The germline V and J ends were trimmed by 4 bases and 2 bases, with 11 bases remaining between them. Germline loops: CDR1 SQVTM, CDR2 ANQGSEA. CDR3 length equals 13 residues. For the CDR3, the DNA is TGCAGCGTTGTAAGCGGGGGAAACACTGAAGCTTTCTTT. As protein: CSVVSGGNTEAFF.

This clone has just a few counts. V is TRBV5-4 and J is TRBJ2-7; possible D gene TRBD2, 6 bases. CDR1 is SGHNT and CDR2 is YYREEE in the germline V gene (reference sequence). V lost 0 bases, J lost 1 base, and 8 bases lay in between. The CDR3 is made up of 14 amino acids. The CDR3 reads CASSLAGGSYEQYF. CDR3 nucleotides: TGTGCCAGCAGCTTGGCCGGGGGATCCTACGAGCAGTACTTC.

The J gene is TRBJ1-1, the V gene TRBV6-5, with D unclear. Germline CDR1 and CDR2: MNHEY and SVGAGI. V was shortened by 7 bases and J by 1 base, with 10 bases between the two germline ends. The CDR3 length is 13 residues. This CDR3 reads CASNWVSNTEAFF. DNA for the CDR3: TGTGCCAGCAATTGGGTATCGAACACTGAAGCTTTCTTT.

The chain recombines TRBV6-5 with TRBJ1-6; D uncertain. CDR1 is MNHEY, CDR2 SVGAGI, per germline. This CDR3 contains 14 residues. Trimming took 2 bases from V and 8 from J, leaving 10 bases between them. The DNA of the CDR3 is TGTGCCAGCAGTTACCAAGAGAGGGATTCACCCCTCCACTTT. Translating it yields CASSYQERDSPLHF.

V gene TRBV15 combines with J gene TRBJ2-7; D possibly uses TRBD1 or TRBD2 (5 bases each). V lost 1 base and J 2 bases, leaving 12 bases between the germline ends. The CDR3 is made up of 15 amino acids. Looked up from germline, CDR1 is LNHNV and CDR2 is YYDKDF (reference sequence). CDR3 in DNA: TGTGCCACCAGCAGAGGTTTGGGGGTAACCTACGAGCAGTACTTC. It is translated as CATSRGLGVTYEQYF.

The chain combines TRBV3-1 (or the pseudogene TRBV3-2) with TRBJ2-3, with TRBD1 identical over 7 bases. J was trimmed by 1 base and V by 4 bases; bases with no gene match: 8. The CDR3 spans 16 residues. Germline V gene sequence: CDR1 LGHDT, CDR2 YNNKEL (reference sequence). The DNA of the CDR3 is TGTGCCAGCAGCCGGAGGACCGGACAGGGCACAGATACGCAGTATTTT. This sequence encodes CASSRRTGQGTDTQYF.

The rearrangement uses TRBV19 and TRBJ2-3; tentative D call: TRBD2 (6 bases). Trimming took 5 bases from V and 2 from J, leaving 11 bases between them. Germline CDR1 LNHDA, CDR2 SQIVND (reference sequence). The length of the CDR3 is 14 residues. Here the CDR3 DNA reads TGTGCCAGTAGTCTGGCGGGACTCACAGATACGCAGTATTTT. The encoded protein is CASSLAGLTDTQYF. Filled out from reference TRBV19 and TRBJ2-3, the complete variable domain reads DGGITQSPKYLFRKEGQNVTLSCEQNLNHDAMYWYRQDPGQGLRLIYYSQIVNDFQKGDIAEGYSVSREKKESFPLTVTSAQKNPTAFYLCASSLAGLTDTQYFGPGTRLTVL.

J is TRBJ1-1 and V is TRBV14, with D possibly being TRBD1 (5 bases). This CDR3 has 15 amino acids. From germline, CDR1 is SGHDN and CDR2 FVKESK. Trimming removed 2 bases at V and 8 bases at J, with 18 bases between. CDR3 region: CASSQWGAGQTEAFF. As DNA, the CDR3 is TGTGCCAGCAGCCAATGGGGTGCGGGGCAGACCGAAGCTTTCTTT.

The chain is built from TRBV11-2 and TRBJ2-1; TRBD2 matches 8 bases. V gave up 4 bases and J gave up 4 bases; unmatched junction bases: 9. From germline, CDR1 is SGHAT and CDR2 FQNNGV. The CDR3 consists of 16 residues. CDR3 nucleotide sequence: TGTGCCAGCAGCTATTTCGCCAAGCGGGAGTACAATGAGCAGTTCTTC. Its translation: CASSYFAKREYNEQFF.

The rearrangement uses TRBV11-1 and TRBJ1-2; 9 nucleotides align to TRBD1. V lost 4 bases, J lost 4 bases, and 7 bases stayed unmatched. The CDR3 extends over 15 amino acids. Germline assignment: CDR1 SGHAT and CDR2 FQDESV (reference sequence). The CDR3 protein is CASSSGTGGGYGYTF. In nucleotides, the CDR3 is TGTGCCAGCAGCTCTGGTACAGGGGGCGGCTATGGCTACACCTTC.

This chain links TRBV4-1 with TRBJ1-2; 10 nucleotides align to TRBD1. V lost 6 bases, J lost 7 bases, and 8 bases stayed unmatched. The CDR3 runs 14 residues. Germline V lookup: CDR1 MGHRA, CDR2 YSYEKL. Here the CDR3 reads CASSTPDRGFGYTF. DNA for the CDR3: TGCGCCAGCAGTACCCCGGACAGGGGGTTTGGCTACACCTTC.

For this clone: A much larger clone lies one base from this, so it may be a read error. The gene calls are TRBV28 and TRBJ2-1; D is ambiguous. V dropped 4 bases and J dropped 5 bases, with 3 bases sitting between them. Germline values: CDR1 MDHEN, CDR2 SYDVKM. CDR3 length: 11 amino acids. The CDR3 loop is CASSSNNEQFF. The CDR3 DNA is TGTGCCAGCAGTTCGAACAATGAGCAGTTCTTC.

J is TRBJ1-1 and V is TRBV20-1; no definite D call. Trimming took off 2 bases at V and 0 bases at J, with 1 base between the two ends. The CDR3 covers 11 residues. CDR1 and CDR2 (germline): DFQATT, SNEGSKA (reference sequence). DNA for the CDR3: TGCAGTGCTAGAATGAACACTGAAGCTTTCTTT. Its translation: CSARMNTEAFF.

This sequence joins TRBV28 and TRBJ1-6; D not resolved. Germline loops: CDR1 MDHEN, CDR2 SYDVKM. V shed 7 bases and J shed 8 bases, with 18 bases lying between them. CDR3 length equals 15 residues. The CDR3 protein is CASTFGVNGYSPLHF. The CDR3 coding sequence is TGTGCCAGCACCTTTGGGGTGAACGGATATTCACCCCTCCACTTT.

The rearrangement joins TRBV19 to TRBJ1-5; TRBD1 is a possible D gene (6 bases). Germline V CDR1 and CDR2: LNHDA, SQIVND (reference sequence). V was pared by 5 bases and J by 9 bases, with 14 bases between. There are 13 residues in the CDR3. The chain's CDR3 is CASSFNRDLPQHF. The CDR3 coding sequence is TGTGCCAGTAGTTTTAACAGGGATCTGCCCCAGCATTTT.

This chain connects TRBV6-2 or TRBV6-3 to TRBJ2-7; TRBD2 matches at 7 bases. The CDR3 runs to 17 residues. Germline CDR1 and CDR2: MNHEY and SVGEGT. The V and J ends lost 5 bases and 0 bases, in that order; junction bases with no gene match: 13. This CDR3 is CASSTPGGRRSSYEQYF. DNA of the CDR3: TGTGCCAGCAGTACCCCGGGAGGACGAAGAAGCTCCTACGAGCAGTACTTC.

The chain recombines TRBV30 with TRBJ1-1, with D possibly TRBD1 on 5 matching bases. The CDR3 runs 13 residues. The ends were cut back, 7 bases at V and 1 base at J, with 13 bases in the middle. CDR1 and CDR2 (germline): GTSNPN, SVGIG (reference sequence). The CDR3 reads CASKQGTNTEAFF. DNA of the CDR3: TGTGCCTCGAAGCAGGGAACGAACACTGAAGCTTTCTTT.

In this sample, this clone turned up once. The V and J genes are TRBV7-9 and TRBJ2-3; tentative D call: TRBD1 (7 bases). Germline V lookup: CDR1 SEHNR, CDR2 FQNEAQ (reference sequence). With 1 base removed from V and 4 bases from J, the gap between germline ends came to 12 bases. The length of the CDR3 is 15 residues. CDR3 nucleotide sequence: TGTGCCAGCAGCTTAGGGCAGGGGGGCGCAGATACGCAGTATTTT. Encoded protein: CASSLGQGGADTQYF. Variable domain in full (rest from reference TRBV7-9 and TRBJ2-3): DTGVSQNPRHKITKRGQNVTFRCDPISEHNRLYWYRQTLGQGPEFLTYFQNEAQLEKSRLLSDRFSAERPKGSFSTLEIQRTEQGDSAMYLCASSLGQGGADTQYFGPGTRLTVL.

The chain combines TRBV27 with TRBJ1-5; the match to TRBD1 covers 11 bases. From germline, CDR1 is MNHEY and CDR2 SMNVEV (reference sequence). V trimming: 6 bases; J trimming: 3 bases; junction bases outside the gene matches: 16. The CDR3 is made up of 19 amino acids. Here the CDR3 reads CASRRSAGQGVRVNQPQHF. The CDR3 DNA reads as TGTGCCAGCAGACGATCAGCGGGACAGGGGGTGAGAGTCAATCAGCCCCAGCATTTT.